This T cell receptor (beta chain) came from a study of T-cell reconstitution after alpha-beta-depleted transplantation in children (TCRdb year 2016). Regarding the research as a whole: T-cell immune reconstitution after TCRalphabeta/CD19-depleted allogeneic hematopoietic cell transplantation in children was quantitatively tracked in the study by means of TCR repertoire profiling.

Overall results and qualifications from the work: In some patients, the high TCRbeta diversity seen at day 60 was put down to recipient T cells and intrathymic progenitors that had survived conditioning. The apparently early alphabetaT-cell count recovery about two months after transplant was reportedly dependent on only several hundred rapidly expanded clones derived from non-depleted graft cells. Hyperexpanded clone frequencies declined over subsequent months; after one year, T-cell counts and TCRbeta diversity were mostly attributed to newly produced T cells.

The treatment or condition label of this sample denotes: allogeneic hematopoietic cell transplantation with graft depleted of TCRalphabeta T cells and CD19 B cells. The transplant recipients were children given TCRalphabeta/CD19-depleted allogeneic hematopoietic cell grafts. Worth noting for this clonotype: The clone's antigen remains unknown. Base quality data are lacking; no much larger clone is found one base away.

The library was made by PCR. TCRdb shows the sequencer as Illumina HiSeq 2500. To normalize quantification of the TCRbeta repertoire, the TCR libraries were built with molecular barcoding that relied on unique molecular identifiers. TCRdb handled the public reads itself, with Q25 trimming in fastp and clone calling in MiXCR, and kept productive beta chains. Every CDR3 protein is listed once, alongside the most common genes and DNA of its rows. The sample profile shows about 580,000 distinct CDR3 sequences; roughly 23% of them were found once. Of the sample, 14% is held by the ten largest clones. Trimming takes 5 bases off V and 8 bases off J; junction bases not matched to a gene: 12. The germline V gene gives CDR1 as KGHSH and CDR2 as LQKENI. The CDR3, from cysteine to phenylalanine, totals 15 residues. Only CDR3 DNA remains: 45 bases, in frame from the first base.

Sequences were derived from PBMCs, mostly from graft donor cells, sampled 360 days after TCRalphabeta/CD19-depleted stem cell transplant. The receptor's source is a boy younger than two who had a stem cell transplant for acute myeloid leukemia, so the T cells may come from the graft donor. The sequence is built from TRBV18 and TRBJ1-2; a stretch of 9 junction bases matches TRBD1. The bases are TGTGCCAGCTCATCGCCCGGGACAGGGAGTCCGGGCTACACCTTC. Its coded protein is CASSSPGTGSPGYTF. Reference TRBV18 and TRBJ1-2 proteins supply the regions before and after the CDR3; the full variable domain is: NAGVMQNPRHLVRRRGQEARLRCSPMKGHSHVYWYRQLPEEGLKFMVYLQKENIIDESGMPKERFSAEFPKEGPSILRIQQVVRGDSAAYFCASSSPGTGSPGYTFGSGTRLTVV.